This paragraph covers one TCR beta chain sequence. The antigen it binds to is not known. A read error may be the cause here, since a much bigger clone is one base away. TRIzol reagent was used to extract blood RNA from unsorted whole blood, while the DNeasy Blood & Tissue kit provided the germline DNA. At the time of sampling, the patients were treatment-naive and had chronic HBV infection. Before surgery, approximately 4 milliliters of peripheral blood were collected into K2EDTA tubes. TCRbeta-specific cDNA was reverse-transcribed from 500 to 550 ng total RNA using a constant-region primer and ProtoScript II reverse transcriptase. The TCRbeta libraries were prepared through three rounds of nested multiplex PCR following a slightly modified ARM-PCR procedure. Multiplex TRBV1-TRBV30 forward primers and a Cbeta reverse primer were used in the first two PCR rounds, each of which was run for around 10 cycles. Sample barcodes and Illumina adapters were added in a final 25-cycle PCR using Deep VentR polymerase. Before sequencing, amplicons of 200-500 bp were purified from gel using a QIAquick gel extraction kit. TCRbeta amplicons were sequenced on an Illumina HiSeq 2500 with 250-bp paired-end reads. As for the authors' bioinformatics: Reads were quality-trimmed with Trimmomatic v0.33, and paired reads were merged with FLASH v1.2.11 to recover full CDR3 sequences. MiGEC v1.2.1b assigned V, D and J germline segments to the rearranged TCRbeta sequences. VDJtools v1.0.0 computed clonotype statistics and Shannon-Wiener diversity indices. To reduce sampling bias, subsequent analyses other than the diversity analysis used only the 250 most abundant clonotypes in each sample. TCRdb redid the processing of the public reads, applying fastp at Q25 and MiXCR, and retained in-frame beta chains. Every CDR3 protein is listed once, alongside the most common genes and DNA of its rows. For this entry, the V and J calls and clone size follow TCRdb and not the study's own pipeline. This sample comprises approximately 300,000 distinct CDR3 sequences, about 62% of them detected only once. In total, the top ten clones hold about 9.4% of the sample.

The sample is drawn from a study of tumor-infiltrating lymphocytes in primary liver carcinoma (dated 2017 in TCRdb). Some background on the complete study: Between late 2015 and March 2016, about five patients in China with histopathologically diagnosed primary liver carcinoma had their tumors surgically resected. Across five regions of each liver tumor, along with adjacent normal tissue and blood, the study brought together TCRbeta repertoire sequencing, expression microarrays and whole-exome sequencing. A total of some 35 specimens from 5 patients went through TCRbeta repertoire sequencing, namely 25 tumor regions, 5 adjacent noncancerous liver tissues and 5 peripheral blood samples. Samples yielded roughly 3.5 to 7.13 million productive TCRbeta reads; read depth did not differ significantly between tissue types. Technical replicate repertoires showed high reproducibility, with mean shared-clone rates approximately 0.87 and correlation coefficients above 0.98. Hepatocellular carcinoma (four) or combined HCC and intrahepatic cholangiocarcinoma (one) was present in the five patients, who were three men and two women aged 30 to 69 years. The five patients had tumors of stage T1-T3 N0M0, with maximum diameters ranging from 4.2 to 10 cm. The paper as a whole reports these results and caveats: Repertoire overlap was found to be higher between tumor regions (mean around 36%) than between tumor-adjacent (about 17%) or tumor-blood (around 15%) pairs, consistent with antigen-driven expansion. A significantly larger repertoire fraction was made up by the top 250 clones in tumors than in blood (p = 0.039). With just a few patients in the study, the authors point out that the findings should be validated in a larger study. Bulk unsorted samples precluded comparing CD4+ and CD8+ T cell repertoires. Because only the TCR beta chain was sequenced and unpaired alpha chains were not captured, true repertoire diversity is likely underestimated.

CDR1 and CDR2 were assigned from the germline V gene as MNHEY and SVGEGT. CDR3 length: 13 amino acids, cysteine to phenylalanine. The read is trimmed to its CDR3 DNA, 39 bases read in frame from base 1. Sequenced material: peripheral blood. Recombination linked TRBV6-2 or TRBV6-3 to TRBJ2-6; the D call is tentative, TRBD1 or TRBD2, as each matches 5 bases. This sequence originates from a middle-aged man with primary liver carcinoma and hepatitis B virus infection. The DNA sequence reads TGTGCCAGCAGGGGGCTGGGGGTCAACGTCCTGACTTTC. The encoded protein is CASRGLGVNVLTF.